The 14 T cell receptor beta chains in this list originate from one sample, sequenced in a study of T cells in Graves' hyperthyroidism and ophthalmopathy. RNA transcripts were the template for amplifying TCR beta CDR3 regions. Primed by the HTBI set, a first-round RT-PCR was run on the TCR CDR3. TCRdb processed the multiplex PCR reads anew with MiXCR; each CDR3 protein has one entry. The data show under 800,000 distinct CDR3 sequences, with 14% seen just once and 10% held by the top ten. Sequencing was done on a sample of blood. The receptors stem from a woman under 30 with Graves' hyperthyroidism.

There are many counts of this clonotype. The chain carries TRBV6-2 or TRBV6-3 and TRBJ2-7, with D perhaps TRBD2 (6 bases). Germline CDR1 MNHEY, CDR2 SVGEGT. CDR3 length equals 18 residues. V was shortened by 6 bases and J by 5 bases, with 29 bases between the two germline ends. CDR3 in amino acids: CASRTISVGGKRIDEQYF. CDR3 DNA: TGTGCCAGCAGAACTATTTCCGTCGGAGGGAAACGGATCGACGAGCAGTACTTC.

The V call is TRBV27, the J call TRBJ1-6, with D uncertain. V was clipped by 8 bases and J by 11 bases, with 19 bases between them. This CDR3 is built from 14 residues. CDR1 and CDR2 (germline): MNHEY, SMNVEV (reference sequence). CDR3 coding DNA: TGTGCCAGCCGGCTCGTGGGCCCCATAGCACCCCTCCACTTT. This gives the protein CASRLVGPIAPLHF.

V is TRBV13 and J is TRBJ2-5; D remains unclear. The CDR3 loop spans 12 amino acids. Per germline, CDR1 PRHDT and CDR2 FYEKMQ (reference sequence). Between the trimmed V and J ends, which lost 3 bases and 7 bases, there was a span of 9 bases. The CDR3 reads CASSFGVGTQYF. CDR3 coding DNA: TGTGCCAGCAGCTTTGGCGTCGGGACCCAGTACTTC.

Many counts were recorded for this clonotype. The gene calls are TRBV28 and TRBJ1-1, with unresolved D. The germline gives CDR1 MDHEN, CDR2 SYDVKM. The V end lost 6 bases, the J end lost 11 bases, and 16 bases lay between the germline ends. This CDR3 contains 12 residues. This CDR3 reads CASSDSVRRAFF. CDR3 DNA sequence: TGTGCCAGCAGCGATTCGGTGCGGAGGGCTTTCTTT.

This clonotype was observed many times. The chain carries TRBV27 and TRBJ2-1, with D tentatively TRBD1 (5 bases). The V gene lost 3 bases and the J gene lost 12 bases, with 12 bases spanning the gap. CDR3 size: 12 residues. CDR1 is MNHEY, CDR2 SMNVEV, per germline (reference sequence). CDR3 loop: CASSFVPGLQFF. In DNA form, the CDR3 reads TGTGCCAGCAGTTTTGTTCCAGGGCTGCAGTTCTTC.

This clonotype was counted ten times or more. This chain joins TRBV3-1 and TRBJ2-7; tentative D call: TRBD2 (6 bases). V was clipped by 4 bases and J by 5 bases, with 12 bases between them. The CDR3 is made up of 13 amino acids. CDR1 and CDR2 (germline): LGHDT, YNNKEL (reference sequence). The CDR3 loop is CASSRTTFNEQYF. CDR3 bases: TGTGCCAGCAGCCGGACTACCTTTAACGAGCAGTACTTC.

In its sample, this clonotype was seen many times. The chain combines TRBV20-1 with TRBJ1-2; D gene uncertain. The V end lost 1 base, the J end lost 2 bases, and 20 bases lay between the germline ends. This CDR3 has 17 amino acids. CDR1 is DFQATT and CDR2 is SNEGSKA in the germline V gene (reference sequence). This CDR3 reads CSARAADGLSVNYGYTF. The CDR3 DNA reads TGCAGTGCTAGAGCAGCGGACGGTCTCTCCGTAAACTATGGCTACACCTTC.

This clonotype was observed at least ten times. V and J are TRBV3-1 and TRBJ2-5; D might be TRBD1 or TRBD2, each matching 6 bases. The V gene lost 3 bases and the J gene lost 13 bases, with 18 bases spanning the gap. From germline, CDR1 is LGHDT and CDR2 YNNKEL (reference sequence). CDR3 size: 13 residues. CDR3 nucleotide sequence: TGTGCCAGCAGCCACCTAGCCGGGGGCCGACGGTACTTC. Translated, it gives CASSHLAGGRRYF.

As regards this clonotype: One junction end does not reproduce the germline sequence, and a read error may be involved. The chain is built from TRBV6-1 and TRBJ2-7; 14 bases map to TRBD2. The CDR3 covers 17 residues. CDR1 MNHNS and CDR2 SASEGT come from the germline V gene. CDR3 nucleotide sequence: TGTGCCAGCAGTAAAGCGGGACTAGCGGGAGAGGCGCTCGAGCAGTACTTC. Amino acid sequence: CASSKAGLAGEALEQYF.

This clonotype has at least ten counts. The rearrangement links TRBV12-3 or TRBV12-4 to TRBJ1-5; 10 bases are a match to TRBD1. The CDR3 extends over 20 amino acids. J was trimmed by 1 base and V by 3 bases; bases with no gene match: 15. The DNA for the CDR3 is TGTGCCAGCAGTTTGCGTGTTATCAAGACAGGGGGCGCGAGCAATCAGCCCCAGCATTTT. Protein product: CASSLRVIKTGGASNQPQHF.

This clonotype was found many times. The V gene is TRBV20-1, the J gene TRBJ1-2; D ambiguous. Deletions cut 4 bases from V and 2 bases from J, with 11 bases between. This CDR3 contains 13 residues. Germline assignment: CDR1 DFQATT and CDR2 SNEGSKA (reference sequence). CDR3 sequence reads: CSAIVPGNYGYTF. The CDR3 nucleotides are TGCAGTGCTATAGTCCCGGGGAACTATGGCTACACCTTC.

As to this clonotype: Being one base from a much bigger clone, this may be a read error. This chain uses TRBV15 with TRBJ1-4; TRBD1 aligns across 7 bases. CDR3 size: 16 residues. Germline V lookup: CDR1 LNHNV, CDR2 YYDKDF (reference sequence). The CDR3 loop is CATSRGVQGRNERLFF. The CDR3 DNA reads TGTGCCACCAGCAGAGGAGTACAGGGGCGTAATGAAAGACTGTTTTTT.

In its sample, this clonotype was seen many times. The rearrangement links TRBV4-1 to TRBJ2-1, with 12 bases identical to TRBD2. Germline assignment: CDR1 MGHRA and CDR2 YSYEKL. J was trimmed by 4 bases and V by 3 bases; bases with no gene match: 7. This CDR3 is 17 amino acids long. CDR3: CASSHTGLAGKYNEQFF. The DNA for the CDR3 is TGCGCCAGCAGCCACACCGGACTAGCGGGAAAGTACAATGAGCAGTTCTTC.

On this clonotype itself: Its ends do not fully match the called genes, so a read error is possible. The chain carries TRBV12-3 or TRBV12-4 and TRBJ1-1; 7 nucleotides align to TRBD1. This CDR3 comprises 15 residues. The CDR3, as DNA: TGTGCCAGCGGTTTTTTTCGACAGGGAAGCACTGAAGCTTTCTTT. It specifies CASGFFRQGSTEAFF.